These T cell receptor beta chains were read from a single sample in a study of blood T cell repertoires in COVID-19. The assay was immunoSEQ multiplex PCR, and TCRdb's table has in-frame clones only and misses some. The sample includes around 250,000 clones, under 85% of them seen just once. The material sequenced was peripheral blood. The receptors originated from a man aged 25 to 45 who had recovered from COVID-19. Each CDR3 is given with its conserved first and last residue. A D gene is named only where the DNA matches it firmly. Rows give clone size only sometimes, using once, few, many, or a class for an expanded clone.

J: TRBJ2-5
D: TRBD1
size: .
V: TRBV11-2
CDR3: CASRLRDRGGDSQETQYF
DNA: TGTGCCAGCAGACTCCGGGACAGGGGCGGTGATAGCCAAGAGACCCAGTACTTC

J: TRBJ1-2
D: .
size: .
V: TRBV28
CDR3: CASSLTPGQGNYGYTF
DNA: TGTGCCAGCAGTTTAACCCCCGGGCAGGGGAACTATGGCTACACCTTC

J: TRBJ1-3
D: .
size: few
V: TRBV4-1
CDR3: CASSQIQSNSGNTIYF
DNA: TGCGCCAGCAGCCAAATACAGTCCAACTCTGGAAACACCATATATTTT

J: TRBJ2-7
D: TRBD2
size: once
V: TRBV6-5
CDR3: CASSKEAGGPYEQYF
DNA: TGTGCCAGCAGTAAGGAGGCGGGGGGGCCCTACGAGCAGTACTTC

J: TRBJ2-3
D: .
size: .
V: TRBV5-1
CDR3: CASSVDSVGQYF
DNA: TGCGCCAGCAGCGTTGACTCCGTGGGGCAGTATTTT

J: TRBJ2-1
D: TRBD1
size: .
V: TRBV27
CDR3: CASSFDRGRNDEQFF
DNA: TGTGCCAGCAGTTTCGACAGGGGGCGAAACGATGAGCAGTTCTTC

J: TRBJ1-2
D: .
size: .
V: TRBV5-1
CDR3: CASSLDRVSYGYTF
DNA: TGCGCCAGCAGCTTGGACAGGGTATCCTATGGCTACACCTTC

J: TRBJ1-1
D: .
size: .
V: TRBV19
CDR3: CASTTNEGTEAFF
DNA: TGTGCCAGTACTACCAACGAGGGCACTGAAGCTTTCTTT

J: TRBJ1-2
D: .
size: once
V: TRBV2
CDR3: CASRRREAGYTF
DNA: TGTGCCAGCCGCCGACGGGAGGCTGGCTACACCTTC

J: TRBJ1-2
D: .
size: .
V: TRBV2
CDR3: CASSERGRLYGYTF
DNA: TGTGCCAGCAGTGAAAGGGGCAGGTTATATGGCTACACCTTC

J: TRBJ2-2
D: .
size: .
V: TRBV5-1
CDR3: CASSLGQTDTGELFF
DNA: TGCGCCAGCAGCTTAGGACAGACCGACACCGGGGAGCTGTTTTTT

J: TRBJ1-3
D: .
size: .
V: TRBV6-5
CDR3: CASRGAISGNTIYF
DNA: TGTGCCAGCAGGGGAGCCATCTCGGGAAACACCATATATTTT

J: TRBJ1-5
D: TRBD1
size: .
V: TRBV11-2
CDR3: CASSLDRTGQQPQHF
DNA: TGTGCCAGCAGCTTAGATCGGACAGGGCAACAGCCCCAGCATTTT

J: TRBJ1-6
D: .
size: few
V: TRBV12-3/TRBV12-4
CDR3: CASTSGSPLHF
DNA: TGTGCCAGCACCTCGGGGTCACCCCTCCACTTT

J: TRBJ1-6
D: .
size: .
V: TRBV5-6
CDR3: CASSYGRRAELLLHF
DNA: TGTGCCAGCAGCTACGGTAGGAGGGCAGAACTCCTTCTCCACTTT

J: TRBJ1-2
D: .
size: .
V: TRBV11-2
CDR3: CASSPDRNYGYTF
DNA: TGTGCCAGCAGCCCAGACAGGAACTATGGCTACACCTTC

J: TRBJ1-1
D: .
size: .
V: TRBV7-6
CDR3: CASSLWRNTEAFF
DNA: TGTGCCAGCAGCTTATGGAGGAACACTGAAGCTTTCTTT

J: TRBJ2-3
D: .
size: .
V: TRBV5-1
CDR3: CASSLGQSTDTQYF
DNA: TGCGCCAGCAGCTTGGGACAGAGCACAGATACGCAGTATTTT

J: TRBJ2-5
D: .
size: .
V: TRBV5-1
CDR3: CASSLVTEGETQYF
DNA: TGCGCCAGCAGCTTGGTCACGGAGGGCGAGACCCAGTACTTC

J: TRBJ1-4
D: TRBD1
size: .
V: TRBV6-4
CDR3: CASSDSGTGRSRWPNEKLFF
DNA: TGTGCCAGCAGTGACTCTGGGACAGGGCGATCTCGATGGCCTAATGAAAAACTGTTTTTT

J: TRBJ2-7
D: TRBD1
size: few
V: TRBV7-9
CDR3: CASSSTRTGYEQYF
DNA: TGTGCCAGCAGCTCGACACGGACAGGGTACGAGCAGTACTTC

J: TRBJ1-5
D: .
size: .
V: TRBV10-3
CDR3: CATSKDSWNQPQHF
DNA: TGTGCCACCTCCAAAGACTCGTGGAATCAGCCCCAGCATTTT

J: TRBJ2-3
D: .
size: many
V: TRBV4-1
CDR3: CASSQNTGNTDTQYF
DNA: TGCGCCAGCAGCCAGAATACAGGGAACACAGATACGCAGTATTTT

J: TRBJ2-2
D: .
size: few
V: TRBV5-1
CDR3: CASSLNAGNTGELFF
DNA: TGCGCCAGCAGCTTGAACGCGGGAAACACCGGGGAGCTGTTTTTT

J: TRBJ1-1
D: .
size: .
V: TRBV5-1
CDR3: CASSHVGERVEAFF
DNA: TGCGCCAGCAGCCACGTCGGGGAACGGGTTGAAGCTTTCTTT

J: TRBJ1-2
D: TRBD1
size: .
V: TRBV6-5
CDR3: CASSPGQGARGYTF
DNA: TGTGCCAGCAGTCCGGGACAGGGGGCTCGTGGCTACACCTTC

J: TRBJ1-2
D: .
size: .
V: TRBV2
CDR3: CASNPESYGYTF
DNA: TGTGCCAGCAATCCTGAGAGCTATGGCTACACCTTC

J: TRBJ2-7
D: TRBD1
size: once
V: TRBV7-8
CDR3: CASSIGTGGEQYF
DNA: TGTGCCAGCAGTATCGGGACAGGGGGTGAGCAGTACTTC

J: TRBJ2-7
D: TRBD1
size: .
V: TRBV2
CDR3: CASMDRGYEQYF
DNA: TGTGCCAGCATGGACAGGGGCTACGAGCAGTACTTC

J: TRBJ2-2
D: TRBD2
size: .
V: TRBV3-1/TRBV3-2
CDR3: CASSHSGGSGELFF
DNA: TGTGCCAGCAGCCATTCGGGGGGGAGCGGGGAGCTGTTTTTT

J: TRBJ1-1
D: .
size: .
V: TRBV29-1
CDR3: CSVARQETEAFF
DNA: TGCAGCGTCGCGAGACAGGAGACTGAAGCTTTCTTT

J: TRBJ1-5
D: .
size: .
V: TRBV19
CDR3: CASSAGYSNQPQHF
DNA: TGTGCCAGTAGTGCCGGTTATAGCAATCAGCCCCAGCATTTT

J: TRBJ2-5
D: .
size: .
V: TRBV18
CDR3: CASSWGTEQETQYF
DNA: TGTGCCAGCTCATGGGGCACAGAACAAGAGACCCAGTACTTC

J: TRBJ1-2
D: .
size: .
V: TRBV11-2
CDR3: CASSPPGLNYGYTF
DNA: TGTGCCAGCAGCCCCCCTGGACTAAACTATGGCTACACCTTC

J: TRBJ2-7
D: TRBD1
size: .
V: TRBV6-5
CDR3: CASSPGGFSYEQYF
DNA: TGTGCCAGCAGTCCAGGGGGTTTCTCCTACGAGCAGTACTTC

J: TRBJ2-1
D: TRBD2
size: .
V: TRBV7-8
CDR3: CASRMSGAYNEQFF
DNA: TGTGCCAGCAGAATGAGCGGGGCTTACAATGAGCAGTTCTTC

J: TRBJ1-6
D: TRBD1
size: .
V: TRBV5-5
CDR3: CASSLMGQGNSPLHF
DNA: TGTGCCAGCAGCTTGATGGGACAGGGGAACTCACCCCTCCACTTT

J: TRBJ2-3
D: .
size: .
V: TRBV5-4
CDR3: CASSLTRGLRTDTQYF
DNA: TGTGCCAGCAGCTTGACGCGGGGGCTTAGAACAGATACGCAGTATTTT

J: TRBJ2-2
D: .
size: .
V: TRBV11-2
CDR3: CASSLYMNTGELFF
DNA: TGTGCCAGCAGCTTGTACATGAACACCGGGGAGCTGTTTTTT

J: TRBJ1-1
D: .
size: .
V: TRBV5-4
CDR3: CASRNAVNTEAFF
DNA: TGTGCCAGCAGAAACGCAGTGAACACTGAAGCTTTCTTT